The 28 T cell receptor beta chains presented below share a single source sample, sequenced in a study of metastatic and nonmetastatic thyroid tumors. Thyroid surgery had not been preceded by any treatment in any patient. TCRdb re-called clones from the PCR reads using MiXCR. The repertoire consists of under 30,000 clones, with 20% to 30% occurring once and the leading ten covering 2.4%. Sample: blood. These receptors all come from a female donor with papillary thyroid cancer or a benign thyroid nodule (not recorded which). Some clones in this sample may be carry-over from other donors' samples.

With respect to this clone: As the CDR3 is not closed by the conserved phenylalanine or tryptophan, this likely results from a read error. This chain uses TRBV6-2 or TRBV6-3 with TRBJ2-3; D possibly corresponds to TRBD2 (5 bases). CDR1 is MNHEY and CDR2 is SVGEGT in the germline V gene. The CDR3 sequence is 12 residues long. Trimming removed 2 bases from V and 5 bases from J, with 5 bases in between. DNA for the CDR3: TGTGCCAGCAGTTACGAGGGAGATACGCAGTATGTT. Its translation: CASSYEGDTQYV.

This clone showed up just a few times. Other DNA sequences in this specimen translate into the identical CDR3. The chain employs TRBV4-1 and TRBJ2-3, with D tentatively TRBD2 (6 bases). Between the trimmed V and J ends, which lost 4 bases and 5 bases, there was a span of 22 bases. Germline V gene data show CDR1 as MGHRA and CDR2 as YSYEKL. This CDR3 is built from 17 residues. DNA for the CDR3: TGCGCCAGCAGCCGGGGGGTGGTAGTCAGGGTCGGAGATACGCAGTATTTT. This translates into CASSRGVVVRVGDTQYF.

This clone was seen ten or more times. This chain joins TRBV20-1 and TRBJ2-5, with 8 positions matching TRBD2. V lost 6 bases, J lost 1 base, and 10 bases stayed unmatched. The CDR3 runs 15 residues. Germline V CDR1 and CDR2: DFQATT, SNEGSKA (reference sequence). CDR3 sequence reads: CSAPPLREVQETQYF. CDR3 bases: TGCAGTGCCCCCCCTCTGCGGGAGGTCCAAGAGACCCAGTACTTC.

By its share, this clone is medium-sized. The chain is built from TRBV20-1 and TRBJ1-2; D is undetermined. The germline V and J ends were trimmed by 0 bases and 5 bases, with 10 bases remaining between them. The CDR3 is 13 amino acids. Germline lookup yields CDR1 DFQATT and CDR2 SNEGSKA (reference sequence). CDR3 loop: CSARDLTEYGYTF. In DNA, the CDR3 is TGCAGTGCTAGAGATTTAACGGAATATGGCTACACCTTC.

This clone was counted many times. The chain recombines TRBV25-1 with TRBJ2-1; D gene unclear. V dropped 5 bases and J dropped 4 bases, with 9 bases sitting between them. The length of the CDR3 is 13 residues. Germline lookup yields CDR1 MGHDK and CDR2 SYGVNS. The CDR3 loop reads CASSRAAYNEQFF. In nucleotides, the CDR3 is TGTGCCAGCAGTAGGGCGGCATACAATGAGCAGTTCTTC. The full variable domain, its missing parts supplied by reference TRBV25-1 and TRBJ2-1, is EADIYQTPRYLVIGTGKKITLECSQTMGHDKMYWYQQDPGMELHLIHYSYGVNSTEKGDLSSESTVSRIRTEHFPLTLESARPSHTSQYLCASSRAAYNEQFFGPGTRLTVL.

This clone showed up many times. This chain connects TRBV5-1 to TRBJ1-1; tentatively, D is TRBD1 (5 bases). Germline V CDR1 and CDR2: SGHRS, YFSETQ. V gave up 0 bases and J gave up 3 bases, with 12 bases separating them. The CDR3 is 15 residues long. CDR3 nucleotide sequence: TGCGCCAGCAGCTTGGTTCAGGGCGAGTACACTGAAGCTTTCTTT. Translation: CASSLVQGEYTEAFF.

This clone is judged medium-sized (0.01 to 0.1%). CDR3 in amino acids: CASSPHYEQYF. The CDR3 coding sequence is TGTGCCAGCAGCCCCCACTACGAGCAGTACTTC. The chain links TRBV12-3 or TRBV12-4 to TRBJ2-7; D gene ambiguous. The CDR3 sequence is 11 residues long. Trimming removed 6 bases at V and 3 bases at J, with 6 bases between.

Only a few counts were recorded for this clone. This rearrangement joins TRBV6-6 to TRBJ1-1; D call uncertain. Germline V CDR1 and CDR2: MNHNY, SVGAGI (reference sequence). The CDR3 extends over 15 amino acids. Trimming removed 0 bases at V and 3 bases at J, with 11 bases between. The CDR3 bases are TGTGCCAGCAGTTACTCGGGTTTTTATGACACTGAAGCTTTCTTT. Protein product: CASSYSGFYDTEAFF.

Relative to its sample, this clone is medium-sized. The chain uses TRBV12-3 or TRBV12-4 and TRBJ2-7; TRBD2 aligns across 7 bases. The trim removed 8 bases at V and 3 bases at J, leaving 16 bases unmatched. CDR3 size: 16 residues. The CDR3 bases are TGTGCCAGCGGGGGGGGAGGGGAAGTTTTTGTCTACGAGCAGTACTTC. Amino acid sequence: CASGGGGEVFVYEQYF.

There are many counts of this clone. The CDR3 sequence is CSVGTGANYGYTF. The CDR3 DNA reads as TGCAGCGTTGGGACAGGGGCTAACTATGGCTACACCTTC. The chain links TRBV29-1 to TRBJ1-2; 9 nucleotides agree with TRBD1. There are 13 residues in the CDR3. J was trimmed by 0 bases and V by 4 bases; bases with no gene match: 0. Germline CDR1 is SQVTM and CDR2 is ANQGSEA.

This clone was picked up many times. A much larger clonotype is one base distant, so this may be a read error. The chain recombines TRBV27 with TRBJ1-1; D gene unclear. The V gene lost 8 bases and the J gene lost 5 bases, with 18 bases spanning the gap. Germline-derived CDR1 and CDR2 are MNHEY and SMNVEV (reference sequence). The CDR3 consists of 14 residues. The CDR3 nucleotides read TGTGCCAGCGGTTCGGGGAGGAGTCGGACTGAAGCTTTCTTT. Translating it yields CASGSGRSRTEAFF.

By frequency in the sample, this clone is medium-sized (0.01 to 0.1%). The V gene is TRBV6-5, the J gene TRBJ1-6; 8 positions agree with TRBD1. CDR3 size: 19 residues. V was pared by 0 bases and J by 4 bases, with 11 bases of the junction left unmatched. CDR1 and CDR2 (germline): MNHEY, SVGAGI. CDR3 nucleotides: TGTGCCAGCAGTTACTCGTCAGGGGGCGTAGGGACATATAATTCACCCCTCCACTTT. Protein product: CASSYSSGGVGTYNSPLHF.

Remarks on this clone: The missing conserved phenylalanine or tryptophan at the end of this CDR3 makes a read error likely. This sequence joins TRBV2 and TRBJ2-1; 8 bases agree with TRBD2. This CDR3 contains 15 residues. With 5 bases clipped from V and 7 bases from J, the junction kept 10 bases outside the gene matches. Germline lookup yields CDR1 SNHLY and CDR2 FYNNEI. CDR3 protein: CASSTTGGNANEQFY. The CDR3 DNA follows: TGTGCCAGCAGTACAACGGGGGGGAACGCGAATGAGCAGTTCTAC.

This clone was counted at least ten times. The V gene is TRBV3-1, the J gene TRBJ2-5; 12 bases match TRBD2. The CDR3 contains 16 residues. Germline V CDR1 and CDR2: LGHDT, YNNKEL (reference sequence). V trimming: 0 bases; J trimming: 5 bases; junction bases outside the gene matches: 4. CDR3 amino acids: CASSQDASGGEETQYF. Written as DNA, the CDR3 is TGTGCCAGCAGCCAAGATGCTAGCGGGGGGGAGGAGACCCAGTACTTC.

The sample holds many counts of this clone. The chain is built from TRBV7-2 and TRBJ1-2; no reliable D call. V lost 1 base, J lost 1 base, and 10 bases lay in between. The CDR3 contains 15 residues. The germline CDR1 and CDR2 sequences are SGHTA and FQGNSA. This CDR3 is CASSLVPGDNYGYTF. In DNA form, the CDR3 reads TGTGCCAGCAGCTTAGTTCCAGGTGATAACTATGGCTACACCTTC.

Note on this clone: One junction end does not reproduce the germline sequence, and a read error may be involved. This chain joins TRBV28 and TRBJ1-5, with no clear D. CDR1 and CDR2 (germline): MDHEN, SYDVKM. The CDR3 contains 13 residues. The CDR3 here is CVSIEFSNQPQHF. For the CDR3, the DNA is TGTGTCAGCATAGAATTCAGCAATCAGCCCCAGCATTTT.

This clone appeared many times. This chain uses TRBV28 with TRBJ2-3; TRBD1 aligns across 9 bases. The CDR3 has 15 amino acids. Germline loops: CDR1 MDHEN, CDR2 SYDVKM. The junction had 5 bases not matched to a gene; V was cut back by 6 bases and J by 1 base. The DNA of the CDR3 is TGTGCCAGCAGCCAGGGACAGGGAGGCACAGATACGCAGTATTTT. It is translated as CASSQGQGGTDTQYF.

Within the sample, this clone is medium-sized. CDR3 residues: CASSGSSEYYNEQFF. The CDR3 nucleotides read TGTGCCAGCAGTGGATCTAGCGAATACTACAATGAGCAGTTCTTC. The gene calls are TRBV2 and TRBJ2-1; D might be TRBD2 (6 bases). Germline V CDR1 and CDR2: SNHLY, FYNNEI. The CDR3 loop spans 15 amino acids. V lost 4 bases, J lost 3 bases, and 13 bases lay in between.

This clone was seen at least ten times. The chain links TRBV3-1 to TRBJ1-3, with a weak D call TRBD1 (5 bases). Trimming removed 4 bases from V and 2 bases from J, with 9 bases in between. Germline V gives CDR1 LGHDT, CDR2 YNNKEL (reference sequence). This CDR3 region has 14 residues. CDR3 nucleotide sequence: TGTGCCAGCAGCCCACGGGACGCTGGAAACACCATATATTTT. Protein sequence: CASSPRDAGNTIYF.

This clone was observed a few times. This clone may be a read error of a much larger clone one base away. The genes are TRBV11-2 and TRBJ2-1; D perhaps matches TRBD2 (6 bases). Germline V CDR1 and CDR2: SGHAT, FQNNGV. The CDR3 runs 15 residues. CDR3 residues: CASSPNFREYNKQFF. The CDR3 coding sequence is TGCGCCAGCAGCCCGAACTTCCGGGAGTACAATAAGCAGTTCTTC.

Concerning this clone itself: A much larger clonotype is one base distant, so this may be a read error. The chain links TRBV7-3 to TRBJ2-5, with D possibly TRBD2 on 6 matching bases. The CDR3 covers 14 residues. Germline V gene lookup returns CDR1 SGHTA and CDR2 FQGTGA. Trimming took off 3 bases at V and 9 bases at J, with 17 bases between the two ends. The CDR3 nucleotides read TGTGCCAGCAGCTTCGGGGGTCTGGGGGAGGCCCAGTACTTC. This encodes CASSFGGLGEAQYF.

For this clone: A much more abundant neighbour one base away suggests this may be a read error. The CDR3 bases are TGTGCCAGCAGCCCCGAGGAGGGGGTGACCAAGTACTTC. Its protein product is CASSPEEGVTKYF. The chain is built from TRBV7-6 and TRBJ2-5; D tentatively reads TRBD1 or TRBD2 (6 bases each). The CDR3 has 13 residues. CDR1 and CDR2 from the germline V gene are SGHVS and FNYEAQ.

The sample holds many counts of this clone. The genes are TRBV25-1 and TRBJ2-7; maybe TRBD1 (5 bases). CDR1 MGHDK and CDR2 SYGVNS come from the germline V gene. The ends were cut back, 2 bases at V and 1 base at J, with 12 bases in the middle. CDR3 size: 15 residues. The CDR3, as DNA: TGTGCCAGCAGTGAAACAACAGGTACATCCTACGAGCAGTACTTC. Protein: CASSETTGTSYEQYF.

CDR3 sequence reads: CAWRADPSSYIVQFF. As DNA, the CDR3 is TGTGCCTGGAGGGCCGACCCCAGCTCCTACATTGTGCAGTTCTTC. The chain joins TRBV30 to TRBJ2-1; D not resolved. The CDR3 totals 15 residues. The V gene lost 3 bases and the J gene lost 12 bases, with 24 bases spanning the gap. Germline V gene sequence: CDR1 GTSNPN, CDR2 SVGIG (reference sequence).

The gene calls are TRBV11-2 and TRBJ1-5; weak D call: TRBD1 (5 bases). Deletions cut 0 bases from V and 1 base from J, with 7 bases between. Germline CDR1 and CDR2: SGHAT and FQNNGV. This CDR3 is 15 amino acids long. This chain's CDR3 is CASSLEPGSNQPQHF. CDR3 bases: TGTGCCAGCAGCTTAGAACCAGGGAGCAATCAGCCCCAGCATTTT.

Concerning this clone itself: Sequence at one end of the junction differs from germline and may be a read error. The chain uses TRBV24-1 and TRBJ2-1; D is undetermined. CDR3 length: 15 residues. Germline lookup yields CDR1 KGHDR and CDR2 SFDVKD. The CDR3 DNA reads TGTGCCACCAGTGAAGGGCGGAGCTCCGACAATGAGCAGTTCTTC. As protein: CATSEGRSSDNEQFF.

For this clone: Compared with germline, one end of the junction differs, possibly owing to a read error. V is TRBV13 and J is TRBJ2-7; tentatively, D is TRBD2 (6 bases). The CDR3 length is 16 residues. The germline gives CDR1 PRHDT, CDR2 FYEKMQ (reference sequence). The CDR3 bases are TGTGCCATCAGCTTAGTTGAGAGGGGACTCCCCTACGAGCAGTACTTC. This encodes CAISLVERGLPYEQYF.

This clone showed up many times. DNA for the CDR3: TGTGCCAGTAGTATAGATCTTCTAGGGGGGCAGCCCCAGCATTTT. Residues: CASSIDLLGGQPQHF. The rearrangement uses TRBV19 and TRBJ1-5; possible D gene TRBD1, 6 bases. This CDR3 comprises 15 residues. Trimming cost V 0 bases and J 7 bases, with 13 bases left between them. The germline V gene encodes CDR1 LNHDA and CDR2 SQIVND (reference sequence).